This TCR beta chain was identified in a study of brain metastases from non-small cell lung cancer. Study-wide results and caveats: Brain metastases shared most TCR repertoire with primaries, with sparse T cells. Brain metastases had lower T-cell infiltration than primary tumors. In about 60% of brain metastases, T-cell clones were expanded compared with matched primary tumors.

Germline CDR1 is MNHNS and CDR2 is SASEGT. The CDR3 totals 13 residues. The V and J ends lost 2 bases and 6 bases, in that order; junction bases with no gene match: 1. Sequencing was performed with immunoSEQ multiplex PCR; in TCRdb, only in-frame clones are kept and a portion is missing. The sample holds about 15,000 clones, over 75% seen once. On this clone itself: What it binds is not known.

The chain is built from TRBV6-1 and TRBJ2-3, with 8 bases fitting TRBD2. Material: primary lung tumor tissue. The TCR originated in a donor at least 40 years old with non-small cell lung cancer. The CDR3 reads CASSEQRGDTQYF. Here the CDR3 DNA reads TGTGCCAGCAGTGAACAGCGGGGGGATACGCAGTATTTT.